Below, 28 T cell receptor beta chains from the same sample are listed, as sequenced in a study of early T cells in non-severe SARS-CoV-2 infection. TCRdb ran MiXCR on the 5' RACE reads and lists one entry per CDR3 protein. The sample lists over 90,000 distinct CDR3 sequences, approximately 12% occurring once. Material: whole blood, obtained at baseline. All receptors come from an adult who was a healthcare worker with PCR-confirmed SARS-CoV-2 infection or an uninfected control (not recorded which).

This clonotype has only a few counts. This chain uses TRBV20-1 with TRBJ1-5, with TRBD1 matching over 7 bases. The CDR3 covers 14 residues. Trimming removed 4 bases from V and 1 base from J; junction bases left unmatched: 4. Looked up from germline, CDR1 is DFQATT and CDR2 is SNEGSKA (reference sequence). CDR3 sequence (DNA): TGCAGTGCTACAGGAGGGGGCAGCAATCAGCCCCAGCATTTT. It is translated as CSATGGGSNQPQHF.

V and J are TRBV12-3 or TRBV12-4 and TRBJ1-6; maybe TRBD1 (5 bases). V was trimmed by 7 bases and J by 9 bases, leaving 10 bases between them. This CDR3 comprises 12 residues. The CDR3 here is CASMFGGSPLHF. CDR3 nucleotides: TGTGCCAGCATGTTCGGGGGTTCACCCCTCCACTTT.

V usage is TRBV5-1 and J usage is TRBJ1-2; TRBD1 matches at 10 bases. CDR1 and CDR2 from the germline V gene are SGHRS and YFSETQ. The CDR3 is 15 amino acids. V trimming: 3 bases; J trimming: 2 bases; junction bases outside the gene matches: 4. CDR3 bases: TGCGCCAGCAGCTCCCCGACAGGGGGCAACTATGGCTACACCTTC. Amino acids: CASSSPTGGNYGYTF.

This chain links TRBV20-1 with TRBJ1-1; D gene unclear. V was clipped by 3 bases and J by 0 bases, with 2 bases between them. Germline lookup yields CDR1 DFQATT and CDR2 SNEGSKA (reference sequence). The CDR3 totals 11 residues. The CDR3, as DNA: TGCAGTGCTAGCCTGAACACTGAAGCTTTCTTT. It encodes CSASLNTEAFF.

Many counts were recorded for this clonotype. CDR3 coding DNA: TGCAGTGCTCCCGATCCGGGCGGGGCTTTTAGAACAGATACGCAGTATTTT. Translation: CSAPDPGGAFRTDTQYF. This chain uses TRBV20-1 with TRBJ2-3; a possible D gene is TRBD2 (6 bases). Per germline, CDR1 DFQATT and CDR2 SNEGSKA (reference sequence). Trimming pared 5 bases from V and 3 bases from J, leaving 24 bases between. CDR3 size: 17 residues.

The chain couples TRBV30 to TRBJ1-1; D remains ambiguous. V lost 1 base, J lost 3 bases, and 9 bases lay in between. CDR1 GTSNPN and CDR2 SVGIG come from the germline V gene (reference sequence). CDR3 length: 13 amino acids. The CDR3, as DNA: TGTGCCTGGAGTGAGCAGGTGGACACTGAAGCTTTCTTT. Encoded protein: CAWSEQVDTEAFF.

This clonotype was recorded at least ten times. The V call is TRBV11-2, the J call TRBJ2-1, with 9 bases fitting TRBD1. The V and J ends lost 1 base and 4 bases, in that order; junction bases with no gene match: 8. This CDR3 contains 17 residues. The germline CDR1 and CDR2 sequences are SGHAT and FQNNGV. CDR3 sequence reads: CASSLVGQGLRYNEQFF. In nucleotides, the CDR3 is TGTGCCAGCAGCTTAGTGGGACAGGGATTAAGGTACAATGAGCAGTTCTTC.

This clonotype was detected ten times or more. This rearrangement joins TRBV3-1 to TRBJ2-7, with TRBD2 matching 10 bases. Germline values: CDR1 LGHDT, CDR2 YNNKEL (reference sequence). V dropped 2 bases and J dropped 0; count of bases not matched to a gene: 4. The CDR3 runs 16 residues. CDR3 DNA sequence: TGTGCCAGCAGCCAATTACTAGCGGGGCTCTCCTACGAGCAGTACTTC. Amino acids: CASSQLLAGLSYEQYF.

This chain links TRBV19 with TRBJ2-7; possibly TRBD1 for D (6 bases). This CDR3 region has 14 residues. V lost 3 bases, J lost 2 bases, and 11 bases lay in between. CDR1 and CDR2 from the germline V gene are LNHDA and SQIVND (reference sequence). CDR3 residues: CASSIRGETYEQYF. Here the CDR3 DNA reads TGTGCCAGTAGTATCAGGGGAGAGACCTACGAGCAGTACTTC. Full variable domain (rest looked up from reference TRBV19 and TRBJ2-7): DGGITQSPKYLFRKEGQNVTLSCEQNLNHDAMYWYRQDPGQGLRLIYYSQIVNDFQKGDIAEGYSVSREKKESFPLTVTSAQKNPTAFYLCASSIRGETYEQYFGPGTRLTVT.

There are a few counts of this clonotype. This chain joins TRBV28 and TRBJ2-5; the match to TRBD2 covers 12 bases. With 8 bases clipped from V and 3 bases from J, the junction kept 1 base outside the gene matches. There are 13 residues in the CDR3. CDR1 MDHEN and CDR2 SYDVKM come from the germline V gene. Written as DNA, the CDR3 is TGTGCCAGCCGGACTAGCGGGGAAGAGACCCAGTACTTC. Amino acid sequence: CASRTSGEETQYF.

This clonotype was counted many times. The V gene is TRBV5-5, the J gene TRBJ2-3, with TRBD2 matching over 9 bases. The CDR3 spans 15 residues. V was pared by 4 bases and J by 2 bases, with 5 bases of the junction left unmatched. Germline assignment: CDR1 SGHKS and CDR2 YYEKEE (reference sequence). DNA of the CDR3: TGTGCCAGCAGCGTGACTAGCGGCCCCACAGATACGCAGTATTTT. Its protein is CASSVTSGPTDTQYF.

This clonotype was detected only a few times. The chain links TRBV12-3 or TRBV12-4 to TRBJ2-1; D is unclear. The length of the CDR3 is 10 residues. V was clipped by 3 bases and J by 7 bases, with 1 base between them. CDR3 sequence: CASSLNEQFF. CDR3 bases: TGTGCCAGCAGTTTGAATGAGCAGTTCTTC.

This clonotype was found a few times. The rearrangement joins TRBV11-2 to TRBJ1-2, with 8 bases fitting TRBD1. After removal of 0 bases from V and 4 bases from J, the junction contained 10 bases not matched to a gene. The CDR3 contains 17 residues. Germline values: CDR1 SGHAT, CDR2 FQNNGV. CDR3 loop: CASSLERTGIGGYGYTF. The CDR3, as DNA: TGTGCCAGCAGCTTAGAGCGGACAGGGATTGGGGGCTATGGCTACACCTTC.

The V call is TRBV20-1, the J call TRBJ2-1; D might be TRBD1 (5 bases). This CDR3 is 17 amino acids long. The germline V gene encodes CDR1 DFQATT and CDR2 SNEGSKA (reference sequence). V gave up 3 bases and J gave up 0 bases, with 18 bases separating them. This CDR3 reads CSASELRTFSSYNEQFF. The CDR3 coding sequence is TGCAGTGCTAGCGAGTTACGGACATTTAGCTCCTACAATGAGCAGTTCTTC.

Only a few counts were recorded for this clonotype. This sequence joins TRBV11-2 and TRBJ2-1, with a tentative D call TRBD1 (5 bases). The CDR3 is 14 amino acids. The germline V gene encodes CDR1 SGHAT and CDR2 FQNNGV. V lost 6 bases, J lost 6 bases, and 15 bases lay in between. The CDR3 loop is CASRVPGFRNEQFF. The DNA of the CDR3 is TGTGCCAGCAGGGTTCCAGGGTTCCGCAATGAGCAGTTCTTC. Full variable domain (remainder filled in from reference TRBV11-2 and TRBJ2-1): EAGVAQSPRYKIIEKRQSVAFWCNPISGHATLYWYQQILGQGPKLLIQFQNNGVVDDSQLPKDRFSAERLKGVDSTLKIQPAKLEDSAVYLCASRVPGFRNEQFFGPGTRLTVL.

V and J are TRBV29-1 and TRBJ2-5; D not resolved. Germline-derived CDR1 and CDR2 are SQVTM and ANQGSEA. This CDR3 is 12 amino acids long. V shed 6 bases and J shed 5 bases, with 13 bases lying between them. The CDR3 sequence: CSVWGIGETQYF. In DNA, the CDR3 is TGCAGCGTGTGGGGTATCGGGGAGACCCAGTACTTC.

This clonotype was picked up many times. This chain connects TRBV12-5 to TRBJ2-5, with 10 bases lining up with TRBD2. Trimming at V came to 6 bases and at J to 2 bases, leaving 6 bases not matched to a gene. The CDR3 extends over 15 amino acids. CDR1 is LGHNT and CDR2 is FRNRAP in the germline V gene. The CDR3 reads CASGQALAGQETQYF. The CDR3 DNA reads as TGTGCTAGTGGCCAGGCACTAGCGGGGCAAGAGACCCAGTACTTC.

The chain recombines TRBV12-3 or TRBV12-4 with TRBJ2-3, with 9 nucleotides matching TRBD2. CDR3 length: 16 residues. J was trimmed by 4 bases and V by 3 bases; bases with no gene match: 8. The CDR3: CASSFGLAGLADTQYF. The CDR3 coding sequence is TGTGCCAGCAGTTTTGGCCTAGCGGGACTCGCAGATACGCAGTATTTT.

The genes are TRBV7-6 and TRBJ1-6; TRBD1 might be the D (6 bases). This CDR3 contains 14 residues. V lost 5 bases and J 7 bases, leaving 12 bases between the germline ends. Per the germline V gene, CDR1 is SGHVS and CDR2 is FNYEAQ. The CDR3 sequence is CASSPQGVNSPLHF. The DNA for the CDR3 is TGTGCCAGCAGCCCACAGGGAGTCAATTCACCCCTCCACTTT.

This clonotype has more than one count but fewer than ten. The chain is built from TRBV29-1 and TRBJ2-2, with a possible D match to TRBD2 (5 bases). V dropped 5 bases and J dropped 1 base, with 14 bases sitting between them. CDR1 is SQVTM, CDR2 ANQGSEA, per germline. The CDR3 sequence is 15 residues long. CDR3 sequence reads: CSVPKSGRNTGELFF. CDR3 bases: TGCAGCGTTCCTAAATCGGGGAGGAACACCGGGGAGCTGTTTTTT.

The table lists this clonotype with a few counts. The gene calls are TRBV30 and TRBJ2-7; 7 positions agree with TRBD1. Germline lookup yields CDR1 GTSNPN and CDR2 SVGIG (reference sequence). This CDR3 spans 13 amino acids. V shed 3 bases, J shed 0 bases, and the junction held 2 bases outside the gene matches. The CDR3: CAWRDRPSYEQYF. The CDR3 nucleotides read TGTGCCTGGAGGGACAGGCCCTCCTACGAGCAGTACTTC. Supplemented by reference TRBV30 and TRBJ2-7, the full variable domain reads SQTIHQWPATLVQPVGSPLSLECTVEGTSNPNLYWYRQAAGRGLQLLFYSVGIGQISSEVPQNLSASRPQDRQFILSSKKLLLSDSGFYLCAWRDRPSYEQYFGPGTRLTVT.

The V and J genes are TRBV12-3 or TRBV12-4 and TRBJ1-3, with TRBD1 matching over 9 bases. V shed 6 bases, J shed 3 bases, and the junction held 9 bases outside the gene matches. There are 16 residues in the CDR3. The CDR3, as DNA: TGTGCCAGCAGCACACTGGACAGGGGTGGTGGAAACACCATATATTTT. Protein product: CASSTLDRGGGNTIYF.

This clonotype has just a few counts. CDR3 sequence: CSARDPESGRATGELFF. CDR3 DNA: TGCAGTGCTAGAGATCCGGAGAGCGGGAGGGCCACCGGGGAGCTGTTTTTT. The gene calls are TRBV20-1 and TRBJ2-2; 10 bases align to TRBD2. Germline loops: CDR1 DFQATT, CDR2 SNEGSKA (reference sequence). The CDR3 covers 17 residues. The V gene end was trimmed by 0 bases and the J gene end by 4 bases; junction bases not matched to a gene: 8.

This clonotype was recorded many times. V usage is TRBV3-1 and J usage is TRBJ2-1; the D call may be TRBD1 or TRBD2 (6 bases each). This CDR3 spans 14 amino acids. Germline loops: CDR1 LGHDT, CDR2 YNNKEL (reference sequence). With 1 base removed from V and 9 bases from J, the gap between germline ends came to 13 bases. The CDR3 loop is CASSQVWGAGEQFF. CDR3 nucleotides: TGTGCCAGCAGCCAAGTGTGGGGGGCTGGTGAGCAGTTCTTC.

The CDR3, as DNA: TGTGCCAGCTCACTCAGCTCACCAAGGGGGGCCGCAGCCTACGAGCAGTACTTC. Encoded protein: CASSLSSPRGAAAYEQYF. The rearrangement links TRBV18 to TRBJ2-7, with D perhaps assigned TRBD1 or TRBD2 (6 bases each). The ends were cut back, 4 bases at V and 2 bases at J, with 24 bases in the middle. The CDR3 is 18 amino acids. The germline CDR1 and CDR2 sequences are KGHSH and LQKENI.

The CDR3 sequence: CASSVDYEQFF. CDR3 nucleotide sequence: TGTGCCAGCAGCGTAGACTATGAGCAGTTCTTC. The genes are TRBV9 and TRBJ2-1; no clear D gene. Trimming removed 0 bases from V and 8 bases from J, with 3 bases in between. This CDR3 region has 11 residues. From germline, CDR1 is SGDLS and CDR2 YYNGEE. Full variable domain (rest looked up from reference TRBV9 and TRBJ2-1): DSGVTQTPKHLITATGQRVTLRCSPRSGDLSVYWYQQSLDQGLQFLIQYYNGEERAKGNILERFSAQQFPDLHSELNLSSLELGDSALYFCASSVDYEQFFGPGTRLTVL.

This clonotype was seen ten or more times. The genes are TRBV13 and TRBJ2-1; D is possibly TRBD2 (6 bases). Trimming stripped 4 bases from V and 5 bases from J, with 15 bases between. CDR1 and CDR2 (germline): PRHDT, FYEKMQ (reference sequence). This CDR3 is built from 15 residues. This CDR3 is CASSSSRGLNNEQFF. In nucleotides, the CDR3 is TGTGCCAGCAGCTCATCTCGAGGACTAAACAATGAGCAGTTCTTC.

This clonotype showed up just a few times. V usage is TRBV5-1 and J usage is TRBJ2-7; possibly TRBD2 for D (6 bases). V lost 0 bases and J 2 bases, leaving 12 bases between the germline ends. The CDR3 loop spans 15 amino acids. Germline loops: CDR1 SGHRS, CDR2 YFSETQ. The CDR3 here is CASSLAERAPYEQYF. The CDR3 region has the DNA TGCGCCAGCAGCTTGGCCGAGCGGGCGCCCTACGAGCAGTACTTC.